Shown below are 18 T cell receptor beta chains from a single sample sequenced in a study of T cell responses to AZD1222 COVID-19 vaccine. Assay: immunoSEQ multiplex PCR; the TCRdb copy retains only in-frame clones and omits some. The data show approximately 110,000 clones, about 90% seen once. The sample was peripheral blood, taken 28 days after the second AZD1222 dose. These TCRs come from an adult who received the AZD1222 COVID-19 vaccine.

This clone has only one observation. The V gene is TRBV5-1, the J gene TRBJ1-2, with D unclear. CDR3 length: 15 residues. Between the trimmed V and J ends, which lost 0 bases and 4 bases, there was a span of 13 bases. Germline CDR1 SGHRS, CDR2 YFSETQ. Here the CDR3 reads CASSLEAAQGYGYTF. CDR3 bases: TGCGCCAGCAGCTTGGAGGCAGCTCAAGGCTATGGCTACACCTTC.

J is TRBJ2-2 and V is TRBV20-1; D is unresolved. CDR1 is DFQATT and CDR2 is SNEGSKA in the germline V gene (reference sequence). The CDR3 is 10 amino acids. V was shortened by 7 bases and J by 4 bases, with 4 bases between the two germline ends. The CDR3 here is CSVFTGELFF. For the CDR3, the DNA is TGCAGTGTATTCACCGGGGAGCTGTTTTTT.

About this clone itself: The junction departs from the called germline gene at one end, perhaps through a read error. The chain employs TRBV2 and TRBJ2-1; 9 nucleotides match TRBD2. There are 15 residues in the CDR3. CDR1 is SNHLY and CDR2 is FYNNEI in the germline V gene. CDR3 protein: CASSEGGLAGGEQFF. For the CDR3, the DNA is TGTGCCAGCAGCGAAGGGGGACTAGCTGGAGGTGAGCAGTTCTTC.

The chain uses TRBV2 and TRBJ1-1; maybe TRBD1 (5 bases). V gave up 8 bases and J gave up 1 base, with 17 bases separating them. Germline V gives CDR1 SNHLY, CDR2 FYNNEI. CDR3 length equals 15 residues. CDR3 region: CASRTWDQPNTEAFF. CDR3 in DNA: TGTGCCAGCCGCACCTGGGACCAACCGAACACTGAAGCTTTCTTT.

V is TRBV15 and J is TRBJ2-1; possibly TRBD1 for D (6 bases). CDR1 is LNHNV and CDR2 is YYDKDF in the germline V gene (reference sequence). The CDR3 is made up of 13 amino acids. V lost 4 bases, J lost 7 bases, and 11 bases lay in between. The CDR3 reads CATSTGHQNEQFF. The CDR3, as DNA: TGTGCCACCAGCACGGGACATCAGAATGAGCAGTTCTTC.

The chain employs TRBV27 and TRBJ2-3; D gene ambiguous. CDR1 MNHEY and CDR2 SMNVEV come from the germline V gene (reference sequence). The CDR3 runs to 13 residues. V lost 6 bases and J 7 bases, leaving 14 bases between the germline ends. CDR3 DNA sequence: TGTGCCAGCAGAATCCGGGCTTCAAATACGCAGTATTTT. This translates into CASRIRASNTQYF.

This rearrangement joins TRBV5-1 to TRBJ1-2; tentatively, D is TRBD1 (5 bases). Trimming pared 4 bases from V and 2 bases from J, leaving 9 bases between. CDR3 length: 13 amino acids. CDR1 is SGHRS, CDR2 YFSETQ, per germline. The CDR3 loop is CASSDGGNYGYTF. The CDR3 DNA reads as TGCGCCAGCAGCGACGGGGGGAACTATGGCTACACCTTC.

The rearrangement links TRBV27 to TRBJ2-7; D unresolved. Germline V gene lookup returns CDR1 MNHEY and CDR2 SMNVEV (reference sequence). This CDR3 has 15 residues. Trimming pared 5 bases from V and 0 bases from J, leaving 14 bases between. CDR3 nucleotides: TGTGCCAGCAGTCCGCGGTCGTACAGCTCCTACGAGCAGTACTTC. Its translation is CASSPRSYSSYEQYF.

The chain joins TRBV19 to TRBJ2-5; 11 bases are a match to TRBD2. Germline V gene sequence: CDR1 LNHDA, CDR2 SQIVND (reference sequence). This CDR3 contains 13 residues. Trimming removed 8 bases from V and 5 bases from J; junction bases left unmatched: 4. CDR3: CASQTSGEETQYF. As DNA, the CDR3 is TGTGCCAGTCAGACTAGCGGGGAGGAGACCCAGTACTTC.

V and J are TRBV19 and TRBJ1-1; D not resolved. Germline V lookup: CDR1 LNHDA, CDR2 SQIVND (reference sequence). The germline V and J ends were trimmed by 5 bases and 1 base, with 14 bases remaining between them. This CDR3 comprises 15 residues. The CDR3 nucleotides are TGTGCCAGTAGTGCGCGAAAGGCCCAGAACACTGAAGCTTTCTTT. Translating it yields CASSARKAQNTEAFF.

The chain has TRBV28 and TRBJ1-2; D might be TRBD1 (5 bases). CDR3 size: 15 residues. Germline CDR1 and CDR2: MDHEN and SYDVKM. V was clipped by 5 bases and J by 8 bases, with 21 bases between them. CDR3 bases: TGTGCCAGCAGTCCCCGGGACGGCGGAATGGGGGGCTACACCTTC. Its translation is CASSPRDGGMGGYTF.

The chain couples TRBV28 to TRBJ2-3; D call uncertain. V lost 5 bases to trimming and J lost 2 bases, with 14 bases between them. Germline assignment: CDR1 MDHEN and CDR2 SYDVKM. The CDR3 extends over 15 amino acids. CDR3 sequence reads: CASSPVEGITDTQYF. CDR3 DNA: TGTGCCAGCAGTCCCGTGGAAGGAATCACAGATACGCAGTATTTT.

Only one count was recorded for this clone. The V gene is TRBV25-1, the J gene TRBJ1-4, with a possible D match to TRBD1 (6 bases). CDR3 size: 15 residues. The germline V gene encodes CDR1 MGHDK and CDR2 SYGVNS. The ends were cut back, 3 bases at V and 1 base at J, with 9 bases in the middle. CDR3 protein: CASSDTGLTNEKLFF. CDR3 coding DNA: TGTGCCAGCAGTGACACAGGGCTAACTAATGAAAAACTGTTTTTT.

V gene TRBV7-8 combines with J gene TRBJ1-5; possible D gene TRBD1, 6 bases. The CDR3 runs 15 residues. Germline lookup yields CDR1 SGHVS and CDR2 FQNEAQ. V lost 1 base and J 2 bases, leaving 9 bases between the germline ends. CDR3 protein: CASSLGRQGNQPQHF. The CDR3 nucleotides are TGTGCCAGCAGCTTAGGTCGACAGGGCAATCAGCCCCAGCATTTT.

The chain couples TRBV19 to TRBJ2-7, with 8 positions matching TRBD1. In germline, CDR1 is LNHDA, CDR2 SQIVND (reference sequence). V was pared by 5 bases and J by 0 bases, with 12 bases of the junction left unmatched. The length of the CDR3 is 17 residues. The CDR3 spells CASSLLSGTGSSYEQYF. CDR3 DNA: TGTGCCAGTAGTCTACTATCCGGGACAGGCAGCTCCTACGAGCAGTACTTC.

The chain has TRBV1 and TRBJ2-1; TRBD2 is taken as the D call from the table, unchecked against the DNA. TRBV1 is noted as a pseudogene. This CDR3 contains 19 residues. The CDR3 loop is CTSSQDQSGLAGGLGEQFF. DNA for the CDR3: TGCACCAGCAGCCAAGATCAGAGTGGGCTAGCGGGGGGGCTGGGTGAGCAGTTCTTC.

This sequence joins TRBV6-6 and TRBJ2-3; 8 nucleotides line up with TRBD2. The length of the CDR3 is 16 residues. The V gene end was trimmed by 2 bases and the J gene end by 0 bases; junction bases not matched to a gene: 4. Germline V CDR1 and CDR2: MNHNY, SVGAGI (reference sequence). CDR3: CASSYVREGSTDTQYF. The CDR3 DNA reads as TGTGCCAGCAGTTACGTCCGGGAGGGCAGCACAGATACGCAGTATTTT.

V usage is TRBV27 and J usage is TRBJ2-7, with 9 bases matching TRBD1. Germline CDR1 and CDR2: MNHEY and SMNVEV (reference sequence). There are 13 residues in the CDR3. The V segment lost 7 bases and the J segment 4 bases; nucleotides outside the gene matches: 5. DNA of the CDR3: TGTGCCAGCAAAGGGACAGGGCCGTACGAGCAGTACTTC. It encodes CASKGTGPYEQYF.